This T cell receptor (beta chain) was found in a study of CD8+ T cells in alopecia areata. In germline, CDR1 is SEHNR, CDR2 FQNEAQ (reference sequence). This CDR3 has 16 residues. V dropped 0 bases and J dropped 4 bases, with 14 bases sitting between them. Investigators isolated RNA and reverse transcribed it into cDNA to act as the sequencing template. The repertoire was sequenced with immunoSEQ multiplex PCR; TCRdb's copy has only in-frame clones and lacks some. The sample shows 100,000 to 140,000 clones, 84% of them seen only once. This clone was found once. Treatment indicated: oral pan-JAK inhibitor, 5-10 mg twice daily.

Sequencing used CD8+ T cells sorted from blood, obtained at week 24, from a patient treated with tofacitinib. The chain has TRBV7-9 and TRBJ2-3; no clear D. The sequence was collected from a human donor with alopecia areata. The CDR3 loop is CASSLAAAALADTQYF. The CDR3 DNA is TGTGCCAGCAGCTTAGCCGCGGCCGCCCTCGCAGATACGCAGTATTTT. Full variable domain (missing parts from reference TRBV7-9 and TRBJ2-3): DTGVSQNPRHKITKRGQNVTFRCDPISEHNRLYWYRQTLGQGPEFLTYFQNEAQLEKSRLLSDRFSAERPKGSFSTLEIQRTEQGDSAMYLCASSLAAAALADTQYFGPGTRLTVL.